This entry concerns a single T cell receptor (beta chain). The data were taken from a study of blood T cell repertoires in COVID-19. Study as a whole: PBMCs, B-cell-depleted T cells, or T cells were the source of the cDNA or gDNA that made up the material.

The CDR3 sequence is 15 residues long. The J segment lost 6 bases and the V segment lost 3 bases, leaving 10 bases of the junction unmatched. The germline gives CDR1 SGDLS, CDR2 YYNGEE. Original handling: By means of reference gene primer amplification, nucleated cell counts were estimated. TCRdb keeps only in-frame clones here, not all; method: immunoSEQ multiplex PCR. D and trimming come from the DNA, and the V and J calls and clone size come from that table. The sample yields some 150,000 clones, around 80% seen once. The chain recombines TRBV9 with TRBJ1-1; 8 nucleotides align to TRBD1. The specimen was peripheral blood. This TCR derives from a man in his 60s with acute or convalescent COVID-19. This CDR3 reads CASSAQPGQASEAFF. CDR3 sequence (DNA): TGTGCCAGCAGCGCACAACCGGGACAGGCCTCTGAAGCTTTCTTT. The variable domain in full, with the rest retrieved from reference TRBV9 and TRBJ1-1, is DSGVTQTPKHLITATGQRVTLRCSPRSGDLSVYWYQQSLDQGLQFLIQYYNGEERAKGNILERFSAQQFPDLHSELNLSSLELGDSALYFCASSAQPGQASEAFFGQGTRLTVV.